The 20 T cell receptor beta chains below were found in one sample sequenced in a study of blood T cells in healthy people across ages. Primers used in a second PCR of roughly 6 to 12 cycles were a sample-barcoded 5' primer and a J-beta primer mix. TCRdb reprocessed the 5' RACE reads with MiXCR, giving one entry per CDR3 protein. The sample records about 800,000 distinct CDR3 sequences, around 25% being singletons. These same records also appear under a second study, on T cells of mothers and their children.

The material sequenced was blood. These receptors all stem from a boy between 10 and 17 years old in good health.

This clonotype was recorded at least ten times. The V and J genes are TRBV5-1 and TRBJ2-3; no clear D. Trimming shortened V by 4 bases and J by 0 bases, and 12 bases separated the two germline ends. This CDR3 is 15 amino acids long. Germline V lookup: CDR1 SGHRS, CDR2 YFSETQ. Here the CDR3 reads CASSPRTDSTDTQYF. CDR3 coding DNA: TGCGCCAGCAGCCCCAGAACCGACAGCACAGATACGCAGTATTTT.

The gene calls are TRBV7-2 and TRBJ1-3; D possibly corresponds to TRBD1 (5 bases). The CDR3 runs 14 residues. Looked up from germline, CDR1 is SGHTA and CDR2 is FQGNSA. V lost 7 bases to trimming and J lost 3 bases, with 13 bases between them. The CDR3 coding sequence is TGTGCCAGCACCACGGGGGATATTGGAAACACCATATATTTT. Translating it yields CASTTGDIGNTIYF.

A few counts support this clonotype. The gene calls are TRBV20-1 and TRBJ1-2; D call uncertain. Germline assignment: CDR1 DFQATT and CDR2 SNEGSKA (reference sequence). The CDR3 covers 13 residues. The V and J ends lost 5 bases and 8 bases respectively, with 18 bases between them. The CDR3 sequence is CSAADGTVPGYTF. In DNA, the CDR3 is TGCAGTGCTGCCGACGGTACCGTTCCCGGCTACACCTTC.

The rearrangement links TRBV12-3 or TRBV12-4 to TRBJ1-5; no firm D call. CDR3 length: 17 amino acids. The V and J ends lost 6 bases and 5 bases respectively, with 23 bases between them. As DNA, the CDR3 is TGTGCCAGCAGCCCTTTCAGAGTCGGAGCCGGCTATCAGCCCCAGCATTTT. As protein: CASSPFRVGAGYQPQHF.

The table lists this clonotype with a few counts. V and J are TRBV10-3 and TRBJ2-7, with a tentative D call TRBD2 (5 bases). CDR1 and CDR2 (germline): ENHRY, SYGVKD. CDR3 length equals 16 residues. Trimming took 2 bases from V and 0 from J, leaving 14 bases between them. The CDR3 loop reads CAISEGGQFSSYEQYF. The CDR3 nucleotides are TGTGCCATCAGTGAGGGCGGGCAGTTTAGCTCCTACGAGCAGTACTTC.

This chain joins TRBV20-1 and TRBJ2-5; D remains ambiguous. V shed 2 bases and J shed 0 bases, with 7 bases lying between them. The germline V gene encodes CDR1 DFQATT and CDR2 SNEGSKA (reference sequence). The CDR3 runs to 13 residues. Written as DNA, the CDR3 is TGCAGTGCTAGAAACTACCACCAAGAGACCCAGTACTTC. Its protein product is CSARNYHQETQYF.

V is TRBV24-1 and J is TRBJ2-3, with a weak D call TRBD2 (5 bases). CDR3 length: 13 residues. V was clipped by 10 bases and J by 1 base, with 11 bases between them. Looked up from germline, CDR1 is KGHDR and CDR2 is SFDVKD. For the CDR3, the DNA is TGTGCCACTCGGTATAGCGGCACAGATACGCAGTATTTT. Amino acids: CATRYSGTDTQYF.

This chain links TRBV27 with TRBJ1-6; the D gene is possibly TRBD1 (6 bases). Trimming pared 6 bases from V and 7 bases from J, leaving 10 bases between. This CDR3 is 13 amino acids long. CDR1 MNHEY and CDR2 SMNVEV come from the germline V gene (reference sequence). The CDR3: CASRNRENSPLHF. In DNA form, the CDR3 reads TGTGCCAGCAGAAACAGGGAGAATTCACCCCTCCACTTT.

This clonotype was seen more than once but under ten times. This rearrangement joins TRBV20-1 to TRBJ2-7; a weak D match, TRBD2 (6 bases). Trimming shortened V by 3 bases and J by 2 bases, and 11 bases separated the two germline ends. The CDR3 has 13 amino acids. Per the germline V gene, CDR1 is DFQATT and CDR2 is SNEGSKA (reference sequence). The CDR3 here is CSASLRGTYEQYF. The CDR3 nucleotides are TGCAGTGCTAGTTTGCGGGGTACCTACGAGCAGTACTTC.

This clonotype has just one count. V is TRBV29-1 and J is TRBJ2-5; 8 bases are a match to TRBD2. The V gene's germline CDR1 is SQVTM and CDR2 ANQGSEA. The CDR3 is made up of 13 amino acids. V trimming: 6 bases; J trimming: 7 bases; junction bases outside the gene matches: 10. CDR3 in amino acids: CSVSGGSMGTQYF. In nucleotides, the CDR3 is TGCAGCGTGTCGGGAGGGTCAATGGGGACCCAGTACTTC.

This chain uses TRBV5-1 with TRBJ2-1; TRBD2 agrees at 8 bases. CDR3 length: 14 amino acids. The germline CDR1 and CDR2 sequences are SGHRS and YFSETQ. With V trimmed by 5 bases and J by 10 bases, 11 bases remained unmatched. CDR3 nucleotides: TGCGCCAGCAGTTTTAGCGGGGTAAAAAAGGAGCAGTTCTTC. Translating it yields CASSFSGVKKEQFF.

The chain employs TRBV4-3 and TRBJ2-1; D is perhaps TRBD2 (5 bases). The CDR3 extends over 15 amino acids. V dropped 4 bases and J dropped 1 base, with 11 bases sitting between them. Germline V gene sequence: CDR1 LGHNA, CDR2 YSLEER. In DNA, the CDR3 is TGCGCCAGCAGCCCAAGCAGAGGGTCCTACAATGAGCAGTTCTTC. The encoded protein is CASSPSRGSYNEQFF.

The genes are TRBV5-1 and TRBJ2-5; 15 bases fit TRBD2. CDR1 is SGHRS, CDR2 YFSETQ, per germline. The CDR3 is 16 residues long. Trimming removed 3 bases from V and 5 bases from J; junction bases left unmatched: 5. CDR3 sequence reads: CASSWTSGGALETQYF. Written as DNA, the CDR3 is TGCGCCAGCAGCTGGACTAGCGGGGGGGCGTTGGAGACCCAGTACTTC.

The chain uses TRBV28 and TRBJ2-7; 8 nucleotides match TRBD2. The CDR3 runs 16 residues. The ends lost 4 bases at V and 3 bases at J; junction bases unmatched: 11. Germline lookup yields CDR1 MDHEN and CDR2 SYDVKM. The CDR3: CASSSSGAGALYEQYF. The CDR3 DNA reads as TGTGCCAGCAGTTCCTCCGGAGCGGGAGCCCTCTACGAGCAGTACTTC.

This clonotype came up a few times. The chain has TRBV29-1 and TRBJ1-1, with 11 bases fitting TRBD1. The CDR3 runs to 14 residues. V dropped 7 bases and J dropped 10; count of bases not matched to a gene: 14. The germline CDR1 and CDR2 sequences are SQVTM and ANQGSEA. CDR3: CSGCPGTGGDGAFF. The CDR3 bases are TGCAGCGGATGTCCCGGGACAGGGGGTGACGGAGCTTTCTTT.

This clonotype was counted only a few times. The rearrangement links TRBV6-2 or TRBV6-3 to TRBJ1-5, with D maybe TRBD1 (5 bases). Germline V CDR1 and CDR2: MNHEY, SVGEGT. V was shortened by 5 bases and J by 4 bases, with 9 bases between the two germline ends. This CDR3 is built from 13 residues. This CDR3 reads CASSRGQNQPQHF. CDR3 in DNA: TGTGCCAGCAGTCGTGGACAAAATCAGCCCCAGCATTTT.

This rearrangement joins TRBV6-5 to TRBJ2-7, with D tentatively TRBD1 (6 bases). CDR1 MNHEY and CDR2 SVGAGI come from the germline V gene. CDR3 size: 15 residues. V was cut by 0 bases and J by 3 bases, with 12 bases left in between. The CDR3 nucleotides read TGTGCCAGCAGTTACTCGCAGGACAGAGACTACGAGCAGTACTTC. Protein sequence: CASSYSQDRDYEQYF.

This clonotype was picked up a small number of times. The chain joins TRBV24-1 to TRBJ1-2; 7 bases align to TRBD1. The trim removed 3 bases at V and 3 bases at J, leaving 6 bases unmatched. Germline V gene data show CDR1 as KGHDR and CDR2 as SFDVKD. The CDR3 length is 15 residues. The CDR3, as DNA: TGTGCCACCAGTGATGGAGGGGGCGCGGACTATGGCTACACCTTC. Protein: CATSDGGGADYGYTF.

This clonotype has a handful of counts. V is TRBV7-9 and J is TRBJ2-3; weak D call: TRBD1 (5 bases). Trimming stripped 6 bases from V and 2 bases from J, with 15 bases between. This CDR3 has 15 amino acids. Per the germline V gene, CDR1 is SEHNR and CDR2 is FQNEAQ (reference sequence). The CDR3 bases are TGTGCCAGCAGAGGGGCGGAGCGCATCACAGATACGCAGTATTTT. It specifies CASRGAERITDTQYF.

V gene TRBV7-9 combines with J gene TRBJ2-3; 8 bases align to TRBD2. Germline V gene sequence: CDR1 SEHNR, CDR2 FQNEAQ (reference sequence). The CDR3 is 19 residues long. The junction had 15 bases not matched to a gene; V was cut back by 4 bases and J by 0 bases. CDR3 DNA sequence: TGTGCCAGCAGCTCGACGGTCGCGGGGGGCTTTTCTAGCACAGATACGCAGTATTTT. It specifies CASSSTVAGGFSSTDTQYF.